These T cell receptor beta chains were read from a single sample in a study of T cell responses to AZD1222 COVID-19 vaccine. Repertoires were generated with immunoSEQ multiplex PCR, while TCRdb's copy carries only in-frame clones and drops some. The data show about 150,000 clones, roughly 94% seen once. This specimen consisted of peripheral blood, obtained on day 0 of AZD1222 vaccination. The receptors were gathered from an adult in good health. Both conserved end residues are part of each CDR3. The D gene is left open where the match is weak. Not all rows give a size; the values are once, few, many and, for expanded clones, a class.

v_gene,d_gene,j_gene,abundance,len,CDR3aa,CDR3nt
TRBV4-2,TRBD2,TRBJ2-1,once,17,CASSQGLAGAFSLMQFF,TGTGCCAGCAGCCAGGGACTAGCGGGGGCCTTCTCCCTGATGCAGTTCTTC
TRBV30,NA,TRBJ2-3,NA,14,CAWMGGSSTDTQYF,TGTGCCTGGATGGGGGGTTCTAGCACAGATACGCAGTATTTT
TRBV18,NA,TRBJ1-1,NA,16,CASSPPRGARNTEAFF,TGTGCCAGCTCACCACCTAGGGGGGCTAGAAACACTGAAGCTTTCTTT
TRBV6-4,NA,TRBJ2-3,NA,14,CASSDGTPSDTQYF,TGTGCCAGCAGTGACGGGACCCCATCAGATACGCAGTATTTT
TRBV5-1,TRBD1,TRBJ1-4,NA,15,CASRTGGNGNEKLFF,TGCGCCAGCAGGACAGGGGGTAACGGTAATGAAAAACTGTTTTTT
TRBV12-3/TRBV12-4,NA,TRBJ1-3,NA,13,CASTSASGNTIYF,TGTGCCAGCACTTCCGCCTCTGGAAACACCATATATTTT
TRBV6-5,NA,TRBJ2-1,NA,15,CASRGGQSSYNEQFF,TGTGCCAGCAGGGGGGGACAATCATCCTACAATGAGCAGTTCTTC
TRBV5-4,NA,TRBJ1-6,NA,16,CASSSRLSPPDSPLHF,TGTGCCAGCAGCTCACGCCTGTCGCCTCCAGATTCACCCCTCCACTTT
TRBV18,NA,TRBJ2-2,NA,13,CASSPPDVRERFF,TGTGCCAGCTCACCACCGGACGTCCGGGAGCGGTTTTTT
TRBV2,NA,TRBJ1-2,NA,12,CASSARDYGYTF,TGTGCCAGCAGTGCGAGGGACTATGGCTACACCTTC
TRBV10-1,NA,TRBJ2-3,NA,15,CASSEQRTSTDTQYF,TGCGCCAGCAGTGAACAGCGGACTAGCACAGATACGCAGTATTTT
TRBV7-9,NA,TRBJ1-2,NA,14,CASSLGLGVYGYTF,TGTGCCAGCAGCTTAGGTTTGGGGGTCTATGGCTACACCTTC
TRBV4-3,NA,TRBJ2-1,NA,16,CASSRGLVGGGYEQFF,TGCGCCAGCAGCCGCGGACTAGTGGGCGGGGGCTATGAGCAGTTCTTC
TRBV11-2,NA,TRBJ2-2,NA,12,CASSFNTGELFF,TGTGCCAGCAGCTTTAACACCGGGGAGCTGTTTTTT
TRBV5-1,TRBD1,TRBJ2-6,once,15,CASSPGTAGANVLTF,TGCGCCAGCAGCCCCGGGACAGCTGGGGCCAACGTCCTGACTTTC
TRBV19,NA,TRBJ1-5,NA,16,CASSIVGGGGNQPQHF,TGTGCCAGTAGTATAGTTGGGGGGGGCGGCAATCAGCCCCAGCATTTT
TRBV19,NA,TRBJ1-1,NA,14,CASSLGRTNTEAFF,TGTGCCAGTAGTCTCGGCAGGACGAACACTGAAGCTTTCTTT
TRBV18,NA,TRBJ1-2,NA,14,CASSPSTWNYGYTF,TGTGCCAGCTCACCTAGCACCTGGAACTATGGCTACACCTTC
TRBV12-3/TRBV12-4,NA,TRBJ1-4,NA,13,CASHGATNEKLFF,TGTGCCAGCCACGGCGCAACTAATGAAAAACTGTTTTTT
TRBV28,TRBD2,TRBJ2-5,NA,14,CASSLGGSGETQYF,TGTGCCAGCAGCCTGGGCGGGAGCGGAGAGACCCAGTACTTC
TRBV5-4,TRBD1,TRBJ1-1,NA,14,CASSADRGGTEAFF,TGTGCCAGCAGCGCCGACAGGGGGGGGACTGAAGCTTTCTTT
TRBV5-6,NA,TRBJ1-1,NA,15,CASSLGALVGTEAFF,TGTGCCAGCAGCTTAGGAGCCTTGGTAGGCACTGAAGCTTTCTTT
TRBV27,TRBD1,TRBJ2-1,NA,15,CASSYHLGQDNEQFF,TGTGCCAGCAGCTATCACCTCGGACAGGACAATGAGCAGTTCTTC
TRBV19,TRBD1,TRBJ1-5,few,17,CASRINPPGTVNQPQHF,TGTGCCAGTAGAATCAATCCTCCCGGGACAGTAAATCAGCCCCAGCATTTT
TRBV10-2,TRBD1,TRBJ1-4,once,14,CASSDRGRNEKLFF,TGCGCCAGCAGTGACAGGGGGCGAAATGAAAAACTGTTTTTT
TRBV28,TRBD1,TRBJ1-6,NA,15,CASSPTDRGYSPLHF,TGTGCCAGCAGTCCAACGGACAGGGGATATTCACCCCTCCACTTT
TRBV2,NA,TRBJ1-6,NA,12,CASGNVKSPLHF,TGTGCCAGCGGGAACGTAAAGTCACCCCTCCACTTT
TRBV20-1,NA,TRBJ1-1,NA,8,CSSYEAFF,TGCAGTTCCTATGAAGCTTTCTTT
TRBV2,TRBD2,TRBJ2-1,NA,16,CASSELDHTSGDEQFF,TGTGCCAGCAGTGAACTAGATCATACGAGCGGGGATGAGCAGTTCTTC
TRBV5-1,TRBD2,TRBJ2-3,NA,15,CASSFGTSPTDTQYF,TGCGCCAGCAGCTTCGGGACTAGCCCCACAGATACGCAGTATTTT
TRBV29-1,NA,TRBJ2-1,NA,13,CSAGTDAYNEQFF,TGCAGTGCTGGGACGGACGCCTACAATGAGCAGTTCTTC
TRBV7-6,NA,TRBJ1-2,NA,12,CASSSTLGGYTF,TGTGCCAGCAGCTCTACTCTGGGCGGCTACACCTTC
TRBV5-1,NA,TRBJ2-2,NA,16,CASSSTGSGNTGELFF,TGCGCCAGCAGCTCTACAGGGAGCGGCAACACCGGGGAGCTGTTTTTT
TRBV2,TRBD1,TRBJ1-4,NA,14,CASSWDSNFEKLFF,TGTGCCAGCAGTTGGGACAGCAATTTTGAAAAACTGTTTTTT
TRBV2,NA,TRBJ1-2,once,15,CATPASRAANYGYTF,TGTGCCACCCCCGCTAGCAGGGCGGCTAACTATGGCTACACCTTC
TRBV4-3,NA,TRBJ2-3,NA,18,CASSQDIAGSPLTDTQYF,TGCGCCAGCAGCCAAGATATCGCGGGATCCCCCCTGACAGATACGCAGTATTTT
TRBV6-1,NA,TRBJ1-6,once,14,CASSEPSSGSPLHF,TGTGCCAGCAGTGAACCCTCTTCGGGGTCACCCCTCCACTTT
TRBV10-3,TRBD1,TRBJ1-2,NA,13,CAISDGTGYGYTF,TGTGCCATCAGTGATGGGACAGGGTATGGCTACACCTTC
TRBV4-2,TRBD1,TRBJ1-2,NA,19,CASSQVIEGEGGFDYGYTF,TGTGCCAGCAGCCAAGTAATAGAAGGAGAAGGGGGCTTCGACTATGGCTACACCTTC
TRBV29-1,NA,TRBJ2-1,NA,15,CSVGLGASSYNEQFF,TGCAGCGTTGGATTAGGCGCGAGCTCCTACAATGAGCAGTTCTTC
TRBV9,NA,TRBJ2-5,NA,14,CASSVRGTQETQYF,TGTGCCAGCAGCGTACGGGGTACCCAAGAGACCCAGTACTTC
TRBV5-1,NA,TRBJ1-2,NA,17,CASSPGAGGGQLGGYTF,TGCGCCAGCAGCCCTGGTGCGGGGGGCGGTCAACTAGGAGGCTACACCTTC
TRBV6-5,TRBD1,TRBJ1-4,NA,14,CASRGGQGPEKLFF,TGTGCCAGCAGAGGGGGACAGGGCCCTGAAAAACTGTTTTTT
TRBV6-5,NA,TRBJ1-3,NA,15,CASSRGRGNRNTIYF,TGTGCCAGTTCCAGGGGAAGAGGGAACAGAAACACCATATATTTT
TRBV11-2,NA,TRBJ1-5,NA,14,CASSFSSSNQPQHF,TGTGCCAGCAGCTTCTCTAGTAGCAATCAGCCCCAGCATTTT
TRBV12-3/TRBV12-4,TRBD1,TRBJ1-2,once,13,CASSLTGGYGYTF,TGTGCCAGCAGTTTGACAGGGGGCTATGGCTACACCTTC
TRBV7-9,TRBD2,TRBJ2-1,NA,17,CASSYLVTLAGYNEQFF,TGTGCCAGCAGCTACTTAGTAACGCTAGCGGGGTACAATGAGCAGTTCTTC
TRBV29-1,TRBD1,TRBJ1-1,NA,14,CSVEADRGWSEAFF,TGCAGCGTTGAAGCCGACAGGGGGTGGTCTGAAGCTTTCTTT
TRBV5-1,NA,TRBJ2-2,few,13,CASSLGNTGELFF,TGCGCCAGCAGCTTGGGGAACACCGGGGAGCTGTTTTTT
TRBV15,TRBD1,TRBJ2-2,NA,13,CATRTGETGELFF,TGTGCCACCAGGACAGGGGAAACCGGGGAGCTGTTTTTT
TRBV18,NA,TRBJ2-3,NA,16,CASSPPASQATDTQYF,TGTGCCAGCTCACCACCGGCCTCTCAAGCCACAGATACGCAGTATTTT
TRBV12-5,NA,TRBJ2-5,NA,15,CASGLVIGGRETQYF,TGTGCTAGTGGTTTGGTAATCGGCGGTAGGGAGACCCAGTACTTC
TRBV7-2,NA,TRBJ2-3,NA,12,CASSLDTDTQYF,TGTGCCAGCAGCCTAGACACAGATACGCAGTATTTT
TRBV19,NA,TRBJ1-5,NA,16,CASSIGVRGYNQPQHF,TGTGCCAGTAGTATAGGGGTTCGGGGGTACAATCAGCCCCAGCATTTT
TRBV9,NA,TRBJ1-1,NA,14,CASSPGTGNTEAFF,TGTGCCAGCAGCCCCGGGACCGGGAACACTGAAGCTTTCTTT
TRBV30,TRBD2,TRBJ2-2,once,15,CAGSYAGVSAGELFF,TGTGCCGGATCCTACGCGGGAGTTAGCGCCGGGGAGCTGTTTTTT
TRBV5-1,TRBD2,TRBJ2-3,once,15,CASTVSSGSTDTQYF,TGCGCCAGCACCGTTTCTAGCGGGAGTACAGATACGCAGTATTTT
TRBV30,TRBD2,TRBJ2-5,NA,15,CAGDRGLAGVSAQYF,TGTGCCGGGGACAGGGGACTAGCGGGAGTCTCTGCCCAGTACTTC
TRBV7-3,NA,TRBJ2-3,NA,12,CASSPEGGSQYF,TGTGCCAGCAGCCCAGAGGGGGGGAGTCAGTATTTT
TRBV2,NA,TRBJ2-1,NA,15,CASSWTGRGYNEQFF,TGTGCCAGCAGTTGGACCGGGAGAGGCTACAATGAGCAGTTCTTC